These 16 T cell receptor beta chains were sequenced from one sample in a study of blood T cell repertoires in COVID-19. TCRdb's copy holds only in-frame clones and misses some; the assay was immunoSEQ multiplex PCR. The sample holds roughly 79,000 clones, about 85% seen once. The material sequenced was peripheral blood. These receptors originate from a man aged 55-75 years with active or convalescent COVID-19.

This clone showed up just a few times. This chain links TRBV5-4 with TRBJ1-6; D gene unclear. Germline V lookup: CDR1 SGHNT, CDR2 YYREEE (reference sequence). Trimming took off 4 bases at V and 9 bases at J, with 23 bases between the two ends. CDR3 length equals 17 residues. The CDR3 reads CASSTRMQALPGSPLHF. CDR3 nucleotides: TGTGCCAGCAGCACCCGGATGCAGGCCCTCCCCGGTTCACCCCTCCACTTT.

This clone was recorded a few times. The gene calls are TRBV7-8 and TRBJ2-5, with a weak D call TRBD1 (5 bases). The CDR3 extends over 16 amino acids. Trimming shortened V by 4 bases and J by 1 base, and 16 bases separated the two germline ends. Germline V gives CDR1 SGHVS, CDR2 FQNEAQ. This CDR3 is CASSYRRVGAQETQYF. The CDR3 coding sequence is TGTGCCAGCAGCTACCGCAGGGTAGGGGCCCAAGAGACCCAGTACTTC. The variable domain in full, completed from reference TRBV7-8 and TRBJ2-5, reads GAGVSQSPRYKVAKRGQDVALRCDPISGHVSLFWYQQALGQGPEFLTYFQNEAQLDKSGLPSDRFFAERPEGSVSTLKIQRTQQEDSAVYLCASSYRRVGAQETQYFGPGTRLLVL.

The V gene is TRBV3-1 (or the pseudogene TRBV3-2), the J gene TRBJ1-1; a weak D match, TRBD1 (6 bases). Germline-derived CDR1 and CDR2 are LGHDT and YNNKEL (reference sequence). CDR3 size: 14 residues. Between the trimmed V and J ends, which lost 4 bases and 1 base, there was a span of 10 bases. CDR3 loop: CASSLWTANTEAFF. The CDR3 DNA is TGTGCCAGCAGCCTTTGGACAGCGAACACTGAAGCTTTCTTT.

The chain carries TRBV3-1 (or the pseudogene TRBV3-2) and TRBJ2-7; perhaps TRBD2 as D (5 bases). The germline V gene encodes CDR1 LGHDT and CDR2 YNNKEL (reference sequence). V was trimmed by 1 base and J by 5 bases, leaving 12 bases between them. The CDR3 loop spans 14 amino acids. In nucleotides, the CDR3 is TGTGCCAGCAGCCAAGCTCCGGGGTCCCACGAGCAGTACTTC. This encodes CASSQAPGSHEQYF.

This sequence joins TRBV5-6 and TRBJ1-2; a possible D gene is TRBD1 (6 bases). The CDR3 has 13 residues. Germline V gene lookup returns CDR1 SGHDT and CDR2 YYEEEE. Trimming stripped 4 bases from V and 8 bases from J, with 15 bases between. The CDR3 is CASSPGGQLGYTF. The CDR3 DNA is TGTGCCAGCAGCCCGGGGGGGCAGTTGGGCTACACCTTC.

The chain joins TRBV21-1 to TRBJ1-1; the D call of TRBD1 is as the table states it, not checked on the DNA. TRBV21-1 corresponds to a pseudogene. The CDR3 extends over 14 amino acids. The CDR3 DNA is TGTGCCAGCAGCAACCAGGACAGGGCCACTATAGCTTTCTTT. Residues: CASSNQDRATIAFF.

The chain links TRBV4-3 to TRBJ1-5, with TRBD1 matching 7 bases. This CDR3 has 15 residues. J gave up 5 bases and V 1 base, and 5 bases lay outside the gene matches. The germline V gene encodes CDR1 LGHNA and CDR2 YSLEER. CDR3 DNA: TGCGCCAGCAGCCAAGGAACAGGGGACGATCAGCCCCAGCATTTT. This translates into CASSQGTGDDQPQHF.

For the CDR3, the DNA is TGTGCCAGCAGTGTCGAGGCAGGGTATGGCTACACCTTC. As protein: CASSVEAGYGYTF. J is TRBJ1-2 and V is TRBV2; maybe TRBD1 (5 bases). The CDR3 covers 13 residues. Germline CDR1 reads SNHLY; CDR2 reads FYNNEI. Trimming took off 4 bases at V and 5 bases at J, with 11 bases between the two ends.

V usage is TRBV2 and J usage is TRBJ2-3; 12 positions agree with TRBD2. CDR3 length: 14 residues. Germline-derived CDR1 and CDR2 are SNHLY and FYNNEI. With V trimmed by 3 bases and J by 6 bases, 1 base remained unmatched. The chain's CDR3 is CASSETSGGDTQYF. The CDR3 bases are TGTGCCAGCAGTGAGACTAGCGGGGGTGATACGCAGTATTTT.

This rearrangement joins TRBV5-8 to TRBJ2-5; tentatively, D is TRBD1 (6 bases). The CDR3 has 16 residues. CDR1 SGHTS and CDR2 YDEGEE come from the germline V gene. Trimming took 3 bases from V and 1 from J, leaving 16 bases between them. CDR3 region: CASSYARTQGQETQYF. In DNA form, the CDR3 reads TGTGCCAGCAGCTACGCACGAACACAGGGCCAAGAGACCCAGTACTTC.

CDR3 region: CASRPGQEGTEAFF. The DNA for the CDR3 is TGTGCCAGTAGGCCGGGACAGGAGGGAACTGAAGCTTTCTTT. The V gene is TRBV19, the J gene TRBJ1-1; 8 nucleotides align to TRBD1. The CDR3 sequence is 14 residues long. The ends lost 6 bases at V and 5 bases at J; junction bases unmatched: 8. Germline V gene sequence: CDR1 LNHDA, CDR2 SQIVND (reference sequence).

The CDR3, as DNA: TGTGCCAGTAGTATATGGTCGGGGGGCAGCAATCAGCCCCAGCATTTT. Its protein product is CASSIWSGGSNQPQHF. The chain recombines TRBV19 with TRBJ1-5; TRBD1 might be the D (6 bases). The germline V gene has CDR1 LNHDA and CDR2 SQIVND (reference sequence). V lost 2 bases and J 1 base, leaving 12 bases between the germline ends. The CDR3 runs to 16 residues.

The rearrangement joins TRBV7-2 to TRBJ2-5; TRBD2 might be the D (6 bases). V lost 2 bases and J 0 bases, leaving 13 bases between the germline ends. The CDR3 has 16 residues. Germline V gene lookup returns CDR1 SGHTA and CDR2 FQGNSA. DNA for the CDR3: TGTGCCAGCAGCTTACAAGGGACTTGGTACCAAGAGACCCAGTACTTC. Its translation: CASSLQGTWYQETQYF.

This sequence joins TRBV6-8 and TRBJ2-5, with a tentative D call TRBD1 (5 bases). The CDR3 sequence is 11 residues long. Germline V gives CDR1 MNHGY, CDR2 SAAAGT. Trimming removed 10 bases at V and 7 bases at J, with 13 bases between. CDR3 amino acids: CATRIGATQYF. For the CDR3, the DNA is TGTGCCACCCGAATTGGGGCGACCCAGTACTTC.

CDR3 nucleotides: TGTGCCAGCAGCCTGGGGCCCGGCAGGGACACTGAAGCTTTCTTT. Its protein product is CASSLGPGRDTEAFF. The genes are TRBV9 and TRBJ1-1, with TRBD1 as a possible D gene (5 bases). V dropped 4 bases and J dropped 3 bases, with 16 bases sitting between them. The CDR3 extends over 15 amino acids. In germline, CDR1 is SGDLS, CDR2 YYNGEE.

The chain combines TRBV18 with TRBJ1-2; 10 nucleotides line up with TRBD1. CDR3 size: 15 residues. The germline V gene encodes CDR1 KGHSH and CDR2 LQKENI. With 5 bases clipped from V and 6 bases from J, the junction kept 9 bases outside the gene matches. The CDR3 DNA is TGTGCCAGCTCAAATCCCGGGACAGGGGCCAATGGCTACACCTTC. Translated: CASSNPGTGANGYTF.